The rows below give T cell receptor beta chains drawn from one sample of a study of blood T cell repertoires in COVID-19. The protocol was immunoSEQ multiplex PCR, while the TCRdb copy is restricted to in-frame clones and leaves out a portion. In the table there are approximately 280,000 clones, roughly 85% of which are singletons. Sequencing was done on a sample of PBMCs or T cells enriched from blood (not recorded which). These receptors were collected from a woman aged 45-59 years who had recovered from COVID-19. CDR3s include the opening cysteine and the closing phenylalanine or tryptophan. The D gene is left open where the match is weak. Not every row has a clone size; where given, it reads once, few, many or a size class.

V gene: TRBV5-4
J gene: TRBJ1-2
clone size: -
D gene: -
CDR3 protein: CASSFPGEGYGYTF
CDR3 DNA: TGTGCCAGCAGCTTTCCAGGCGAGGGCTATGGCTACACCTTC

V gene: TRBV5-1
J gene: TRBJ2-7
clone size: -
D gene: -
CDR3 protein: CASSLLVSNEQYF
CDR3 DNA: TGCGCCAGCAGCTTGTTGGTCTCTAACGAGCAGTACTTC

V gene: TRBV28
J gene: TRBJ1-4
clone size: -
D gene: -
CDR3 protein: CASSSPKEAEWYEKLFF
CDR3 DNA: TGTGCCAGCAGTTCCCCCAAGGAGGCGGAATGGTATGAAAAACTGTTTTTT

V gene: TRBV28
J gene: TRBJ1-2
clone size: -
D gene: -
CDR3 protein: CASSLLQHYGYTF
CDR3 DNA: TGTGCCAGCAGTTTATTACAGCATTATGGCTACACCTTC

V gene: TRBV5-8
J gene: TRBJ2-3
clone size: -
D gene: -
CDR3 protein: CASSIIREIQSTDTQYF
CDR3 DNA: TGTGCCAGCAGCATTATACGAGAGATCCAAAGCACAGATACGCAGTATTTT

V gene: TRBV19
J gene: TRBJ2-1
clone size: few
D gene: TRBD1
CDR3 protein: CASSTGGLEQFF
CDR3 DNA: TGTGCCAGCAGTACAGGGGGCCTTGAGCAGTTCTTC

V gene: TRBV27
J gene: TRBJ2-7
clone size: once
D gene: TRBD2
CDR3 protein: CASSLLKGLGDYEQYF
CDR3 DNA: TGTGCCAGCAGTTTACTAAAGGGACTAGGGGACTACGAGCAGTACTTC

V gene: TRBV11-2
J gene: TRBJ1-5
clone size: -
D gene: -
CDR3 protein: CASSLGNRVSNQPQHF
CDR3 DNA: TGTGCCAGCAGCTTAGGGAACAGGGTAAGCAATCAGCCCCAGCATTTT

V gene: TRBV7-9
J gene: TRBJ1-1
clone size: -
D gene: TRBD1
CDR3 protein: CASNSPGQRNTEAFF
CDR3 DNA: TGTGCCAGCAATTCGCCGGGACAGAGGAACACTGAAGCTTTCTTT

V gene: TRBV5-1
J gene: TRBJ2-7
clone size: -
D gene: -
CDR3 protein: CASSSFAPRGGYEQYF
CDR3 DNA: TGCGCCAGCAGCTCATTCGCCCCGAGGGGGGGCTACGAGCAGTACTTC

V gene: TRBV25-1
J gene: TRBJ1-4
clone size: -
D gene: -
CDR3 protein: CASSRVGGANEKLFF
CDR3 DNA: TGTGCCAGCAGCCGAGTTGGGGGGGCCAATGAAAAACTGTTTTTT

V gene: TRBV2
J gene: TRBJ2-3
clone size: -
D gene: -
CDR3 protein: CASKKGSADTQYF
CDR3 DNA: TGTGCCAGCAAGAAGGGGTCGGCAGATACGCAGTATTTT

V gene: TRBV19
J gene: TRBJ2-1
clone size: -
D gene: TRBD2
CDR3 protein: CASSIRRGTSGSSGEQFF
CDR3 DNA: TGTGCCAGTAGTATTCGTAGGGGGACTAGCGGGAGTAGTGGTGAGCAGTTCTTC

V gene: TRBV2
J gene: TRBJ2-1
clone size: -
D gene: -
CDR3 protein: CASSDPGLEAYNEQFF
CDR3 DNA: TGTGCCAGCAGTGACCCTGGACTGGAGGCCTACAATGAGCAGTTCTTC

V gene: TRBV7-9
J gene: TRBJ2-5
clone size: -
D gene: TRBD2
CDR3 protein: CASSSRLAGVTETQYF
CDR3 DNA: TGTGCCAGCAGCTCAAGACTAGCGGGAGTTACGGAGACCCAGTACTTC

V gene: TRBV30
J gene: TRBJ1-6
clone size: -
D gene: -
CDR3 protein: CAWMGEAFSPLHF
CDR3 DNA: TGTGCCTGGATGGGAGAAGCCTTTTCACCCCTCCACTTT

V gene: TRBV3-1/TRBV3-2
J gene: TRBJ2-3
clone size: -
D gene: TRBD1
CDR3 protein: CASSRDRRRGDTQYF
CDR3 DNA: TGTGCCAGCAGCCGGGACAGGCGACGTGGGGATACGCAGTATTTT

V gene: TRBV29-1
J gene: TRBJ2-3
clone size: -
D gene: TRBD2
CDR3 protein: CSVGTSGRDTQYF
CDR3 DNA: TGCAGCGTTGGGACTAGCGGGAGGGATACGCAGTATTTT

V gene: TRBV19
J gene: TRBJ2-5
clone size: -
D gene: TRBD2
CDR3 protein: CASSGTSGFQETQYF
CDR3 DNA: TGTGCCAGTAGTGGGACTAGCGGATTCCAAGAGACCCAGTACTTC

V gene: TRBV5-6
J gene: TRBJ2-3
clone size: once
D gene: TRBD2
CDR3 protein: CASSLALAGGPGHSDTQYF
CDR3 DNA: TGTGCCAGCAGCTTGGCACTAGCGGGGGGGCCCGGTCACTCAGATACGCAGTATTTT

V gene: TRBV11-2
J gene: TRBJ1-2
clone size: few
D gene: -
CDR3 protein: CASSSTKQGLSHYGYTF
CDR3 DNA: TGTGCCAGCAGCTCTACCAAACAGGGTCTCTCGCACTATGGCTACACCTTC

V gene: TRBV10-1
J gene: TRBJ1-3
clone size: -
D gene: TRBD1
CDR3 protein: CASSDPGQGTGNTIYF
CDR3 DNA: TGCGCCAGCAGTGACCCGGGACAGGGGACTGGAAACACCATATATTTT

V gene: TRBV4-1
J gene: TRBJ2-7
clone size: few
D gene: TRBD1
CDR3 protein: CASSQGTGGSYEQYF
CDR3 DNA: TGCGCCAGCAGCCAAGGGACAGGGGGCTCCTACGAGCAGTACTTC

V gene: TRBV15
J gene: TRBJ2-3
clone size: -
D gene: -
CDR3 protein: CATSRVIHRTDTQYF
CDR3 DNA: TGTGCCACCAGCAGAGTAATTCATAGAACAGATACGCAGTATTTT

V gene: TRBV2
J gene: TRBJ1-5
clone size: -
D gene: -
CDR3 protein: CASSGQGIRQPQHF
CDR3 DNA: TGTGCCAGCAGTGGCCAGGGGATACGTCAGCCCCAGCATTTT

V gene: TRBV4-1
J gene: TRBJ1-6
clone size: -
D gene: TRBD1
CDR3 protein: CASSQGDREHSPLHF
CDR3 DNA: TGCGCCAGCAGCCAAGGGGACAGGGAGCATTCACCCCTCCACTTT

V gene: TRBV7-9
J gene: TRBJ2-7
clone size: -
D gene: TRBD2
CDR3 protein: CASSQGGRARSPYEQYF
CDR3 DNA: TGTGCCAGCAGCCAGGGAGGGAGGGCGCGATCACCCTACGAGCAGTACTTC

V gene: TRBV6-5
J gene: TRBJ2-2
clone size: -
D gene: -
CDR3 protein: CASSRPTRRELFF
CDR3 DNA: TGTGCCAGCAGCCGCCCCACTAGAAGGGAGCTGTTTTTT

V gene: TRBV5-1
J gene: TRBJ2-1
clone size: -
D gene: -
CDR3 protein: CASSGGIMTSYNEQFF
CDR3 DNA: TGCGCCAGCAGCGGCGGGATTATGACCTCCTACAATGAGCAGTTCTTC

V gene: TRBV27
J gene: TRBJ2-7
clone size: -
D gene: TRBD1
CDR3 protein: CASRRQGGVEQYF
CDR3 DNA: TGTGCCAGCAGAAGACAGGGTGGGGTCGAGCAGTACTTC

V gene: TRBV3-1/TRBV3-2
J gene: TRBJ2-5
clone size: -
D gene: -
CDR3 protein: CASSHPGTKETQYF
CDR3 DNA: TGTGCCAGCAGCCACCCCGGGACAAAAGAGACCCAGTACTTC

V gene: TRBV28
J gene: TRBJ2-7
clone size: -
D gene: TRBD2
CDR3 protein: CASSSTSGFPSYEQYF
CDR3 DNA: TGTGCCAGCAGTTCGACTAGCGGTTTCCCTTCGTACGAGCAGTACTTC

V gene: TRBV2
J gene: TRBJ1-2
clone size: -
D gene: -
CDR3 protein: CASKYRSHGYTF
CDR3 DNA: TGTGCCAGCAAGTACAGATCCCATGGCTACACCTTC

V gene: TRBV9
J gene: TRBJ1-6
clone size: -
D gene: TRBD1
CDR3 protein: CASSVEQGDSPLHF
CDR3 DNA: TGTGCCAGCAGCGTAGAACAGGGGGATTCACCCCTCCACTTT

V gene: TRBV29-1
J gene: TRBJ1-1
clone size: -
D gene: TRBD1
CDR3 protein: CSVDRVNTEAFF
CDR3 DNA: TGCAGCGTGGACAGGGTGAACACTGAAGCTTTCTTT